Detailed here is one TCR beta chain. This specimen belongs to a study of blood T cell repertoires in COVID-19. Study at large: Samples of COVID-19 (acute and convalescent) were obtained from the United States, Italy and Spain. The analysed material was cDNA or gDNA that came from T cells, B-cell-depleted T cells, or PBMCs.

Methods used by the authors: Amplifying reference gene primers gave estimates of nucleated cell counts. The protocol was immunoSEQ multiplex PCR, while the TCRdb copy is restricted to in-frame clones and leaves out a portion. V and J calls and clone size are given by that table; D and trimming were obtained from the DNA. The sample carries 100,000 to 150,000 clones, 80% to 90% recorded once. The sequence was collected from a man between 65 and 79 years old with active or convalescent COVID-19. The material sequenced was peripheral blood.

CDR3 protein: CASSPQQGSSGNTIYF. CDR3 coding DNA: TGTGCCAGCTCACCGCAACAGGGCAGCTCTGGAAACACCATATATTTT. The rearrangement joins TRBV18 to TRBJ1-3; the D gene is possibly TRBD1 (6 bases). The V and J ends lost 3 bases and 0 bases respectively, with 12 bases between them. This CDR3 is 16 amino acids long. Germline V lookup: CDR1 KGHSH, CDR2 LQKENI.